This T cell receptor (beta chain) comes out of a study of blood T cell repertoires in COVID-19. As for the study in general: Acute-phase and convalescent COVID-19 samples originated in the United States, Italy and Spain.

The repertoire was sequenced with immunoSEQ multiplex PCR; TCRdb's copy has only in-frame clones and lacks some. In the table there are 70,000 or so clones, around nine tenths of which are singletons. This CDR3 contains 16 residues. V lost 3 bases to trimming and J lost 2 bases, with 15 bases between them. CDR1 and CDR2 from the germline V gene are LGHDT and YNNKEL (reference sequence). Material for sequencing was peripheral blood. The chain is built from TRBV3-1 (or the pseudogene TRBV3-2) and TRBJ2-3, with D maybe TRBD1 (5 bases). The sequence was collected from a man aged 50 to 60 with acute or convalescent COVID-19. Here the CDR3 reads CASSHAQGGYTDTQYF. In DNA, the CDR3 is TGTGCCAGCAGCCACGCTCAGGGTGGGTACACAGATACGCAGTATTTT.